The text below deals with one T cell receptor beta chain. The data stem from a study of control samples from healthy donors and cancer patients. The germline V and J ends were trimmed by 5 bases and 9 bases, with 11 bases remaining between them. This CDR3 comprises 12 residues. Germline-derived CDR1 and CDR2 are LNHDA and SQIVND (reference sequence). This table comes from immunoSEQ multiplex PCR, and its TCRdb copy is limited to in-frame clones, with some not included. Altogether 80,000 to 100,000 clones are present, around 88% being singletons, with the ten largest covering roughly an eighth. Sample: blood. V usage is TRBV19 and J usage is TRBJ2-1, with D perhaps TRBD1 (5 bases). The receptor was derived from a man aged 30-40 years in good health. The CDR3 sequence: CASSPRRGEQFF. In nucleotides, the CDR3 is TGTGCCAGTAGTCCCAGAAGGGGTGAGCAGTTCTTC.